Listed below are T cell receptor beta chains from one sample, sequenced in a study of blood T cell repertoires in COVID-19. The repertoire was sequenced with immunoSEQ multiplex PCR; TCRdb's copy has only in-frame clones and lacks some. The sample holds 300,000 to 400,000 clones, approximately 90% seen once. Sequenced sample: PBMCs or T cells enriched from blood (not recorded which). These receptors all come from a man aged 18-30 years who had recovered from COVID-19. CDR3s include the opening cysteine and the closing phenylalanine or tryptophan. D genes are given only for firm matches. Size is stated for part of the rows, as once, few or many counts, or as a class when the clone is expanded.

CATSDPRQLNEKLFF | TGTGCCACCAGTGACCCACGACAACTTAATGAAAAACTGTTTTTT | NA | TRBJ1-4 | TRBV24-1 | NA
CASSEASAGLYGNTEAFF | TGTGCCAGCAGTGAAGCTTCTGCGGGGCTTTATGGGAACACTGAAGCTTTCTTT | NA | TRBJ1-1 | TRBV6-1 | NA
CASSYSIENTDTQYF | TGTGCCAGCAGTTACTCGATTGAGAACACAGATACGCAGTATTTT | NA | TRBJ2-3 | TRBV6-2/TRBV6-3 | NA
CASSLETGAYDYEQYF | TGTGCCAGCAGCTTAGAGACAGGGGCGTACGACTACGAGCAGTACTTC | few | TRBJ2-7 | TRBV7-8 | TRBD1
CASSFGSGRAGNEQFF | TGTGCCAGCAGTTTCGGAAGCGGGAGGGCTGGCAATGAGCAGTTCTTC | NA | TRBJ2-1 | TRBV7-2 | TRBD2
CASSFMAGGMDEAFF | TGCGCCAGCAGCTTTATGGCAGGGGGCATGGATGAAGCTTTCTTT | NA | TRBJ1-1 | TRBV5-1 | TRBD1
CASSLDGASGANVLTF | TGTGCCAGCAGCTTAGATGGAGCTTCTGGGGCCAACGTCCTGACTTTC | NA | TRBJ2-6 | TRBV11-2 | NA
CASSRTGRTEAFF | TGTGCCAGCAGCAGGACAGGGAGAACTGAAGCTTTCTTT | NA | TRBJ1-1 | TRBV21-1 | NA
CASSPRLESSYNSPLHF | TGTGCCAGTAGTCCCCGTCTTGAGAGCTCCTATAATTCACCCCTCCACTTT | NA | TRBJ1-6 | TRBV19 | NA
CASSFPSGGAYNEQFF | TGTGCCAGCAGTTTCCCGAGCGGGGGGGCCTACAATGAGCAGTTCTTC | NA | TRBJ2-1 | TRBV27 | TRBD2
CASLAGAWNNEQFF | TGTGCCAGCTTGGCGGGAGCATGGAACAATGAGCAGTTCTTC | NA | TRBJ2-1 | TRBV7-6 | TRBD2
CASSEYGGRGSPLHF | TGTGCCAGCAGTGAATACGGGGGTCGCGGATCACCCCTCCACTTT | NA | TRBJ1-6 | TRBV25-1 | NA
CASMQGSTEAFF | TGTGCCAGCATGCAGGGCAGCACTGAAGCTTTCTTT | NA | TRBJ1-1 | TRBV28 | NA
CASYEWGGEQYF | TGCGCCAGCTATGAGTGGGGGGGCGAGCAGTACTTC | NA | TRBJ2-7 | TRBV10-2 | TRBD2
CASSPPGGPRDTQYF | TGTGCCAGCAGCCCCCCCGGCGGCCCCCGAGATACGCAGTATTTT | NA | TRBJ2-3 | TRBV28 | NA
CASSNRRDSLNTEAFF | TGTGCCAGCAGTAACCGGCGGGACAGCTTGAACACTGAAGCTTTCTTT | NA | TRBJ1-1 | TRBV27 | TRBD1
CASSEGAAPMNTEAFF | TGCGCCAGCAGTGAAGGGGCAGCTCCTATGAACACTGAAGCTTTCTTT | once | TRBJ1-1 | TRBV10-1 | NA
CASTRNGGGQPQHF | TGCGCCAGCACCAGGAACGGGGGAGGCCAGCCCCAGCATTTT | NA | TRBJ1-5 | TRBV10-1 | NA
CASSLGQSYNSPLHF | TGTGCCAGCAGCTTAGGTCAGTCCTATAATTCACCCCTCCACTTT | NA | TRBJ1-6 | TRBV13 | NA
CASSFSLLASGGLYEQYF | TGTGCCAGCAGCTTTTCACTTCTAGCAAGTGGGGGCCTCTACGAGCAGTACTTC | NA | TRBJ2-7 | TRBV7-2 | NA
CASRPGTSGTYEQYF | TGTGCCAGCAGGCCCGGGACTAGCGGGACCTACGAGCAGTACTTC | NA | TRBJ2-7 | TRBV6-5 | TRBD2
CASSLFQGNTIYF | TGTGCCAGCAGTTTATTTCAGGGAAACACCATATATTTT | NA | TRBJ1-3 | TRBV28 | NA
CASSPTSDRDEQFF | TGTGCCAGCAGCCCGACCTCCGACAGGGATGAGCAGTTCTTC | once | TRBJ2-1 | TRBV5-4 | TRBD1
CASAPQGIGNSPLHF | TGTGCTAGTGCCCCACAGGGAATTGGTAATTCACCCCTCCACTTT | NA | TRBJ1-6 | TRBV12-5 | NA
CASSQEETANTEAFF | TGTGCCAGCAGCCAAGAAGAGACAGCGAACACTGAAGCTTTCTTT | NA | TRBJ1-1 | TRBV4-2 | NA
CASSTNTGGGYTF | TGTGCCAGCAGTACGAACACGGGAGGTGGCTACACCTTC | NA | TRBJ1-2 | TRBV27 | NA
CASSWWQGKKLFF | TGTGCCAGCAGCTGGTGGCAGGGGAAAAAACTGTTTTTT | NA | TRBJ1-4 | TRBV5-4 | NA
CASSFGTGSNQPQHF | TGTGCCAGCAGTTTTGGGACAGGGAGCAATCAGCCCCAGCATTTT | NA | TRBJ1-5 | TRBV28 | TRBD1
CASSQTAINQPQHF | TGTGCCAGCAGCCAGACAGCAATCAACCAGCCCCAGCATTTT | NA | TRBJ1-5 | TRBV28 | NA
CASSRRQYTEAFF | TGCGCCAGCAGTCGAAGACAATACACTGAAGCTTTCTTT | NA | TRBJ1-1 | TRBV5-1 | NA
CASSPRDRGNEQYF | TGTGCCAGCAGCCCCCGGGACAGGGGCAACGAGCAGTACTTC | NA | TRBJ2-7 | TRBV5-5 | TRBD1
CASSLSAVYGYTF | TGTGCCAGCAGTTTAAGCGCAGTCTATGGCTACACCTTC | NA | TRBJ1-2 | TRBV28 | NA
CASSQDGEGPYYEQYF | TGCGCCAGCAGCCAAGACGGGGAGGGACCTTACTACGAGCAGTACTTC | NA | TRBJ2-7 | TRBV4-1 | TRBD2
CASSLWGGRGRSGANVLTF | TGTGCCAGCAGCCTTTGGGGGGGCAGGGGAAGATCTGGGGCCAACGTCCTGACTTTC | once | TRBJ2-6 | TRBV5-8 | NA
CASSPPWTGEEDEQFF | TGTGCCAGCAGCCCTCCTTGGACAGGGGAGGAAGATGAGCAGTTCTTC | once | TRBJ2-1 | TRBV7-7 | TRBD1
CASSLQGSYEQYF | TGTGCCAGCAGTCTACAGGGCTCCTACGAGCAGTACTTC | NA | TRBJ2-7 | TRBV12-3/TRBV12-4 | NA
CASSLFPSTATNTGELFF | TGTGCCAGCAGCTTATTCCCCTCGACAGCAACGAACACCGGGGAGCTGTTTTTT | NA | TRBJ2-2 | TRBV7-3 | NA
CASSYNRDRGGSPLHF | TGTGCCAGCAGTTACAATAGGGACAGGGGTGGTTCACCCCTCCACTTT | NA | TRBJ1-6 | TRBV6-6 | TRBD1
CASSIEPLGTEAFF | TGTGCCAGTAGTATAGAGCCCCTCGGCACTGAAGCTTTCTTT | few | TRBJ1-1 | TRBV19 | NA
CASSLAPGDTQYF | TGTGCCAGCAGCTTGGCCCCGGGAGATACGCAGTATTTT | NA | TRBJ2-3 | TRBV7-9 | NA
CASSPGAQDYGYTF | TGTGCCAGCTCACCAGGGGCGCAGGACTATGGCTACACCTTC | NA | TRBJ1-2 | TRBV18 | NA
CASSQDLPFPQYF | TGTGCCAGCAGCCAAGATCTTCCGTTTCCTCAGTATTTT | once | TRBJ2-3 | TRBV14 | NA
CSVTSGTGNYGYTF | TGCAGCGTTACTTCCGGGACAGGGAACTATGGCTACACCTTC | NA | TRBJ1-2 | TRBV29-1 | TRBD1
CASSLWRTGGGELFF | TGTGCCAGCAGTTTATGGAGGACAGGGGGCGGGGAGCTGTTTTTT | NA | TRBJ2-2 | TRBV28 | TRBD1
CAISGGYGGYTF | TGTGCCATCAGTGGGGGGTATGGAGGCTACACCTTC | NA | TRBJ1-2 | TRBV28 | NA
CASSLEGAGPSSGANVLTF | TGCGCCAGCAGCTTGGAAGGGGCAGGCCCAAGCTCTGGGGCCAACGTCCTGACTTTC | NA | TRBJ2-6 | TRBV5-1 | NA
CASSVEWTSGEQFF | TGTGCCAGCAGCGTAGAATGGACTAGCGGTGAGCAGTTCTTC | NA | TRBJ2-1 | TRBV9 | TRBD2
CASSLDRGMAEAFF | TGTGCCAGCAGCTTGGACAGGGGTATGGCTGAAGCTTTCTTT | NA | TRBJ1-1 | TRBV5-5 | TRBD1